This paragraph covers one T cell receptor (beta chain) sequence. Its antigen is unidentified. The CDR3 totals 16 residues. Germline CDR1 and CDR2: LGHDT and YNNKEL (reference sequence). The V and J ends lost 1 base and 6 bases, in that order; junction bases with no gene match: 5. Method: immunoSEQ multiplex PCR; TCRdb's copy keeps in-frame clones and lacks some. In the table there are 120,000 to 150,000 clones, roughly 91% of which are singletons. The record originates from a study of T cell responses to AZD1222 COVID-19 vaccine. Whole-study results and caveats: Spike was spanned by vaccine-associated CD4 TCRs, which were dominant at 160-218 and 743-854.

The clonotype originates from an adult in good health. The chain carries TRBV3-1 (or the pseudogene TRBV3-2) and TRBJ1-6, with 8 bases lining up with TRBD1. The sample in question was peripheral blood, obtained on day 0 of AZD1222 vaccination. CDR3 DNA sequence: TGTGCCAGCAGCCAAGGACAGGGGTTACGTAATTCACCCCTCCACTTT. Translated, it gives CASSQGQGLRNSPLHF.